This T cell receptor (beta chain) was recovered during a study of PD-L1 blockade in urothelial cancer. Study details: Atezolizumab at 1,200 mg intravenously every 3 weeks was started by patients in about 2014. Whole-study results and caveats: More expansion of tumor-associated blood clones, seen at 3 weeks, marked durable-benefit patients.

Regarding time point: peripheral blood 6 weeks after treatment start. Anywhere from 1 to 8 samples came from each patient, spanning pretreatment and on-treatment. In the case of this clone: Antigen specificity is unknown.

Germline V gene lookup returns CDR1 MNHNY and CDR2 SVGAGI (reference sequence). The V end lost 6 bases, the J end lost 0 bases, and 9 bases lay between the germline ends. This CDR3 comprises 14 residues. Assay: immunoSEQ multiplex PCR; the TCRdb copy retains only in-frame clones and omits some. The profile shows under 50,000 clones, approximately 86% of them singletons. This TCR was recovered from a man aged 55 to 70 with urothelial cancer. The sequenced sample was PBMCs, obtained around atezolizumab (anti-PD-L1) treatment. V and J are TRBV6-6 and TRBJ1-5; D gene uncertain. CDR3 loop: CASSKDNSNQPQHF. CDR3 in DNA: TGTGCCAGCAGCAAAGACAATAGCAATCAGCCCCAGCATTTT.